This T cell receptor beta chain was identified during a study of blood T cell repertoires in COVID-19. Per the original methods: Nucleated cell counts were estimated from reference gene primer amplification. The assay was immunoSEQ multiplex PCR, and TCRdb's table has in-frame clones only and misses some. D and trimming were read from the DNA, whereas the V and J calls and clone size are those reported in that table. In the table there are 200,000 to 250,000 clones, approximately 89% of which are singletons. Germline V CDR1 and CDR2: SGHTS, YDEGEE. The CDR3 has 12 residues if both end residues are counted. Note on this clone: It is likely a read error, because the conserved phenylalanine at the end of the CDR3 is missing. Because the CDR3's place on the DNA is in doubt, the DNA is left out and the CDR3 is given as listed by TCRdb.

This sequence was found in a woman aged 25 to 39 with COVID-19, enrolled during active disease. Sequencing was performed on peripheral blood. J is TRBJ2-7 and V is TRBV5-8; no check of the table's D call, TRBD1, against the DNA was made. CDR3 region: CASSLEGMGAVS.